The entry that follows covers one T cell receptor (beta chain) sequence. Original handling: Estimation of nucleated cell counts relied on the amplification of reference gene primers. The assay was immunoSEQ multiplex PCR, and TCRdb's table has in-frame clones only and misses some. V, J and clone size derive from that table, while D and trimming were established from the DNA sequence. The repertoire holds about 150,000 clones, 82% seen once, with 10% in the top ten. These data are taken from a study of blood T cell repertoires in COVID-19. V shed 5 bases, J shed 6 bases, and the junction held 7 bases outside the gene matches. CDR3 length: 13 amino acids. Germline values: CDR1 SGHNT, CDR2 YENEEA.

J is TRBJ2-7 and V is TRBV11-3; TRBD1 matches 7 bases. Sequences were obtained from peripheral blood. This clonotype originated in a woman older than 75 with active or convalescent COVID-19. Written as DNA, the CDR3 is TGTGCCAGCAGCGGCGGACAGGTTGGCGAGCAGTACTTC. It specifies CASSGGQVGEQYF.